Listed below are T cell receptor beta chains from one sample, sequenced in a study of identical twins. Each CDR3 protein gets one entry after TCRdb re-called the 5' RACE reads with MiXCR. Of 400,000 to 550,000 distinct CDR3 sequences listed, approximately 24% are singletons. These data were also reused for a study on T cells expressing NK-cell markers.

Source material: CD4+ T cells sorted from blood. All receptors derive from a woman aged 18 to 35 in good health. CDR3s include the opening cysteine and the closing phenylalanine or tryptophan. D genes are given only for firm matches. Clone size is stated in some rows and not others, as once, few, many or a class when expanded.

>few|TRBV7-2|TRBD1|TRBJ2-2
TGTGCCAGCAGCTCAAGACAGGGGACGAACACCGGGGAGCTGTTTTTT
CASSSRQGTNTGELFF
>few|TRBV6-5|NA|TRBJ2-3
TGTGCCAGCAGTTACAACTCTGGCACAGATACGCAGTATTTT
CASSYNSGTDTQYF
>NA|TRBV7-8|TRBD2|TRBJ2-1
TGTGCCAGCAGCTCAGGGACTAGCGGGAGATTGAGCTCCTACAATGAGCAGTTCTTC
CASSSGTSGRLSSYNEQFF
>few|TRBV12-3/TRBV12-4|NA|TRBJ1-6
TGTGCCAGCACCGTGACAGAATCTTATAATTCACCCCTCCACTTT
CASTVTESYNSPLHF
>few|TRBV11-2|TRBD2|TRBJ2-1
TGTGCCAGCAGCCCCGCTAGCGGGAGACGGGGCAATGAGCAGTTCTTC
CASSPASGRRGNEQFF
>NA|TRBV9|NA|TRBJ2-3
TGTGCCAGCAGCGTAGAACAGGGCTGGGACCCCTACACAGATACGCAGTATTTT
CASSVEQGWDPYTDTQYF
>NA|TRBV7-9|NA|TRBJ1-1
TGTGCCAGCAGCTTACTGGGCAGGGGGAACACTGAAGCTTTCTTT
CASSLLGRGNTEAFF
>few|TRBV5-1|NA|TRBJ2-1
TGTGCCAGCAGCTTACAGGGCTACAATGAGCAGTTCTTC
CASSLQGYNEQFF
>NA|TRBV7-2|TRBD2|TRBJ2-1
TGTGCCAGCAGCTTCGCCGGGACTAGATCCAATGAGCAGTTCTTC
CASSFAGTRSNEQFF
>NA|TRBV7-3|NA|TRBJ2-1
TGTGCCAGCAGCTTAATGCGCGGGGACAGCTACAATGAGCAGTTCTTC
CASSLMRGDSYNEQFF
>NA|TRBV7-2|TRBD2|TRBJ2-5
TGTGCCAGCAGCCAAACTAGCGGGAGCTTAGGGACCCAGTACTTC
CASSQTSGSLGTQYF
>once|TRBV6-1|TRBD1|TRBJ2-7
TGTGCCAGCAGGGACAGGGATCTTTACGAGCAGTACTTC
CASRDRDLYEQYF
>NA|TRBV4-1|NA|TRBJ2-1
TGCGCCAGCAGCCAAGATCAAGGCAGGGTTACCAATGAGCAGTTCTTC
CASSQDQGRVTNEQFF
>NA|TRBV12-3/TRBV12-4|TRBD1|TRBJ2-7
TGTGCCAGCAGCCCCGGGACAGGTCACTACGAGCAGTACTTC
CASSPGTGHYEQYF
>NA|TRBV7-3|NA|TRBJ2-3
TGTGCCAGCAGCTTGCCGGCGTCTGATACGCAGTATTTT
CASSLPASDTQYF
>NA|TRBV9|NA|TRBJ2-1
TGTGCCAGCAGCGAGGGATACCAGAATGAGCAGTTCTTC
CASSEGYQNEQFF
>NA|TRBV7-2|TRBD2|TRBJ2-7
TGTGCCAGCAGCCGAGGGGGACTAGCGGCCTCCTACGAGCAGTACTTC
CASSRGGLAASYEQYF
>once|TRBV5-1|NA|TRBJ2-1
TGCGCCAGCAGCTTGGCACTGGGCCAGATCAATGAGCAGTTCTTC
CASSLALGQINEQFF
>NA|TRBV9|NA|TRBJ1-2
TGTGCCAGCAGCTCCTTCAGGGCAAACTATGGCTACACCTTC
CASSSFRANYGYTF
>few|TRBV6-1|TRBD2|TRBJ2-1
TGTGCCAGCATCGACACCGGGACTAGTCTTAAGCAGTTCTTC
CASIDTGTSLKQFF
>NA|TRBV5-6|TRBD2|TRBJ2-7
TGTGCCAGCAGCTTGGAGGGCGGGAGGGCCTGGGGTGAGCAGTACTTC
CASSLEGGRAWGEQYF
>NA|TRBV29-1|NA|TRBJ2-1
TGCAGCGTTCGACCCAGAGGGTCCTACAATGAGCAGTTCTTC
CSVRPRGSYNEQFF
>NA|TRBV6-1|NA|TRBJ1-6
TGTGCCAGCAGTCGTATGACAGAGACTAATTCACCCCTCCACTTT
CASSRMTETNSPLHF
>few|TRBV9|TRBD1|TRBJ1-2
TGTGCCAGCAGCGCATACAGGGGTGGCTACACCTTC
CASSAYRGGYTF
>few|TRBV7-2|NA|TRBJ1-5
TGTGCCAGCGGAGGAAGCTTAAATCAGCCCCAGCATTTT
CASGGSLNQPQHF
>few|TRBV5-1|TRBD2|TRBJ2-3
TGCGCCAGCAGCTATGCGACTAGCGCCAGCACAGATACGCAGTATTTT
CASSYATSASTDTQYF
>NA|TRBV9|NA|TRBJ2-3
TGTGCCAGCAGCGTAGATAACAGGGCAGATACGCAGTATTTT
CASSVDNRADTQYF
>NA|TRBV5-1|TRBD1|TRBJ2-6
TGCGCCAGCAGCTCTACACCTAGGGGGCCTGGGGCCAACGTCCTGACTTTC
CASSSTPRGPGANVLTF
>NA|TRBV5-1|NA|TRBJ2-7
TGCGCCAGCAGCTTAGAAGCGATCGCCTACGAGCAGTACTTC
CASSLEAIAYEQYF
>few|TRBV20-1|TRBD1|TRBJ2-3
TGCAGTGCTCCCCTCCAGGGGGTAGATACGCAGTATTTT
CSAPLQGVDTQYF
>NA|TRBV12-3/TRBV12-4|NA|TRBJ1-2
TGTGCCAGCAATCCAGGGCAGAACTATGGCTACACCTTC
CASNPGQNYGYTF
>NA|TRBV12-3/TRBV12-4|NA|TRBJ1-5
TGTGCCAGCACCCAAACTGGAGAGCAGCCCCAGCATTTT
CASTQTGEQPQHF
>NA|TRBV5-5|NA|TRBJ1-1
TGTGCCAGCAGCTTTGATTTTTATCCCCCTATAAGTTTCGCTTTCTTT
CASSFDFYPPISFAFF
>few|TRBV4-3|NA|TRBJ2-2
TGCGCCAGCAGCCAAGATCGAGGGGGAATGGTCGCCGGGGAGCTGTTTTTT
CASSQDRGGMVAGELFF
>few|TRBV10-3|NA|TRBJ2-7
TGTGCCATCAGTGAGGCCCGATTGGGCGAGCAGTACTTC
CAISEARLGEQYF
>few|TRBV7-8|TRBD1|TRBJ1-2
TGTGCCAGCAGCCAAGACAGGGTCTATGGCTACACCTTC
CASSQDRVYGYTF
>once|TRBV2|TRBD2|TRBJ2-5
TGTGCCAGCAGCCCAAGACTAGCGGAAGAGACCCAGTACTTC
CASSPRLAEETQYF
>NA|TRBV12-5|NA|TRBJ2-3
TGTGCTAGTGGTCTCCCCACGCTTGTCACAGATACGCAGTATTTT
CASGLPTLVTDTQYF
>NA|TRBV24-1|TRBD2|TRBJ2-3
TGTGCCACCAGTGATCCCGGGACTAGCGGGAGGACAGATACGCAGTATTTT
CATSDPGTSGRTDTQYF
>few|TRBV4-2|NA|TRBJ2-4
TGTGCCAGCAGTCCCCCGGGCGGGACGCACAAAAACATTCAGTACTTC
CASSPPGGTHKNIQYF
>NA|TRBV21-1|NA|TRBJ1-5
TGTGCCAGCAGCGTACGGACTGGCTTAAATCAGCCCCAGCATTTT
CASSVRTGLNQPQHF
>NA|TRBV5-1|TRBD1|TRBJ2-3
TGCGCCAGCAGCCGCTTGACAGGGCGGGCAGATACGCAGTATTTT
CASSRLTGRADTQYF
>few|TRBV12-3/TRBV12-4|TRBD2|TRBJ2-5
TGTGCCTTCTGTTTATACGGTCTTAGCGGGAGGGCCTCGGGGGAGACCCAGTACTTC
CAFCLYGLSGRASGETQYF
>once|TRBV5-5|TRBD1|TRBJ2-5
TGTGCCAGCAGCCCTGGGACAGGACAAGAGACTCATTACTTC
CASSPGTGQETHYF
>few|TRBV28|NA|TRBJ2-3
TGTGCCAGCATCCGAACTAGCACAGATACGCAGTATTTT
CASIRTSTDTQYF
>NA|TRBV7-9|TRBD1|TRBJ1-1
TGTGCCAGCAGCATGACAGGGCTGGGCACTGAAGCTTTCTTT
CASSMTGLGTEAFF
>NA|TRBV2|TRBD2|TRBJ2-3
TGTGCCGGGGCGGGGGGGCCGTCGAATACGCAGTATTTT
CAGAGGPSNTQYF
>NA|TRBV5-6|TRBD2|TRBJ2-1
TGTGCCAGCAGCTTCCTAGCGGGAAGTGAGCAGTTCTTC
CASSFLAGSEQFF
>NA|TRBV5-1|TRBD1|TRBJ2-1
TGCGCCAGCAGCTTGATGGCGGCAGGGGGCGATGAGCAGTTCTTC
CASSLMAAGGDEQFF